Here is one TCR beta chain with its context. Its antigen remains unidentified. The data belong to a study of T cell responses to AZD1222 COVID-19 vaccine. Whole-study results and caveats: White British people made up most donors, females outnumbered males, and clonal diversity was possibly underestimated.

This CDR3 contains 16 residues. Germline V gene lookup returns CDR1 MDHEN and CDR2 SYDVKM. V lost 7 bases and J 5 bases, leaving 21 bases between the germline ends. Sequenced by immunoSEQ multiplex PCR; TCRdb stores in-frame clones only, minus some. The sample holds approximately 150,000 clones, approximately 94% seen once. The input for sequencing was peripheral blood, taken on day 0 of AZD1222 vaccination. The clonotype was recovered from an adult in good health. The V and J genes are TRBV28 and TRBJ1-5; tentatively, D is TRBD1 (5 bases). The CDR3, as DNA: TGTGCCAGCAACCCTAGGGGACTAGGGGTACATCAGCCCCAGCATTTT. Translation: CASNPRGLGVHQPQHF.